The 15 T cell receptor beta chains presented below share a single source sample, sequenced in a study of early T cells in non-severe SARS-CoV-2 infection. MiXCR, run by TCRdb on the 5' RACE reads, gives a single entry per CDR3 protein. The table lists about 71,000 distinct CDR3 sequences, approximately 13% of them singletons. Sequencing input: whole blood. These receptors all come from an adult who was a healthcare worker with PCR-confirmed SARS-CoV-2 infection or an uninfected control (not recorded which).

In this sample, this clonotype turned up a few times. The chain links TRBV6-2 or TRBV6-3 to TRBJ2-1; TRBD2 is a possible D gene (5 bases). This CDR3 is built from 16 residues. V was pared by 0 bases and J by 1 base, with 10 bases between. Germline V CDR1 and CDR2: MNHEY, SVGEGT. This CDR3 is CASSYSRVGSYNEQFF. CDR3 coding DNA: TGTGCCAGCAGTTACTCGAGGGTGGGGTCCTACAATGAGCAGTTCTTC.

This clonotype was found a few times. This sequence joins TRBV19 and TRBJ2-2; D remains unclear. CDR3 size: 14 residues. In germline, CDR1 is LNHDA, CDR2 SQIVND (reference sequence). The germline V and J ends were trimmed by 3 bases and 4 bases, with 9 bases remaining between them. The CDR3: CASSMMGFTGELFF. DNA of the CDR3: TGTGCCAGTAGTATGATGGGGTTCACCGGGGAGCTGTTTTTT.

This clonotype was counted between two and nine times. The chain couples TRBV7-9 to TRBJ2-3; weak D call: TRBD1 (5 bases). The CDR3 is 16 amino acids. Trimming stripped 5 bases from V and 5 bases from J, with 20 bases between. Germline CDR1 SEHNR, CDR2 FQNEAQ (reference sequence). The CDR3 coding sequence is TGTGCCAGCAGCCGTTGGACACAACGAGTTGGAGATACGCAGTATTTT. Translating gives CASSRWTQRVGDTQYF.

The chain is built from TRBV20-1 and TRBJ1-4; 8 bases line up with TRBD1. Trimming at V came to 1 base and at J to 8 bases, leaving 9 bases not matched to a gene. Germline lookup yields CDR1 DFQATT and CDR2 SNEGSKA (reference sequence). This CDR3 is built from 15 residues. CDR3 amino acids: CSARARTGSKEKLFF. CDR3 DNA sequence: TGCAGTGCTAGAGCCCGGACAGGGAGCAAAGAAAAACTGTTTTTT.

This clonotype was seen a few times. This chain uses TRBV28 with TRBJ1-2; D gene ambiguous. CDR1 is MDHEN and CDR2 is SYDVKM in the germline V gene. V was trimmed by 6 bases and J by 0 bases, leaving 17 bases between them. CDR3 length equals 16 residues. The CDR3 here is CASRSLSNSANYGYTF. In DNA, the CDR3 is TGTGCCAGCAGGTCGCTGTCCAACTCAGCTAACTATGGCTACACCTTC.

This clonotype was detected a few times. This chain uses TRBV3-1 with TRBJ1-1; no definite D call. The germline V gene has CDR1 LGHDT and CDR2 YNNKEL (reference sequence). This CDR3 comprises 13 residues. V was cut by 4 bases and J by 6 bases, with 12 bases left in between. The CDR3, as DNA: TGTGCCAGCAGCCGAGACCCGGGCGCTGAAGCTTTCTTT. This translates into CASSRDPGAEAFF. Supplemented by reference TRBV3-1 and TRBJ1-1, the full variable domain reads DTAVSQTPKYLVTQMGNDKSIKCEQNLGHDTMYWYKQDSKKFLKIMFSYNNKELIINETVPNRFSPKSPDKAHLNLHINSLELGDSAVYFCASSRDPGAEAFFGQGTRLTVV.

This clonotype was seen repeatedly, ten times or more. In DNA, the CDR3 is TGTGCCAGCAGCTTAGCGAGGTTAGGTGAAAAACTGTTTTTT. Encoded protein: CASSLARLGEKLFF. V is TRBV7-2 and J is TRBJ1-4; D remains unclear. Trimming took 0 bases from V and 7 from J, leaving 9 bases between them. CDR3 length: 14 residues. Germline V gene lookup returns CDR1 SGHTA and CDR2 FQGNSA.

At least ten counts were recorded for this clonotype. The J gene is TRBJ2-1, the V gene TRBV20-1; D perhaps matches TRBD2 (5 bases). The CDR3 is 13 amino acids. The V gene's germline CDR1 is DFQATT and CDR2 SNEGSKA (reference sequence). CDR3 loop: CSAGESSYNEQFF. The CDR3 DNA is TGCAGCGCCGGGGAGTCCTCCTACAATGAGCAGTTCTTC.

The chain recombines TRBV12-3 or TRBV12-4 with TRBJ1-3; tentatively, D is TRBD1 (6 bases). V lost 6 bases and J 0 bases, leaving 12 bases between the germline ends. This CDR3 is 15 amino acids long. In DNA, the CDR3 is TGTGCCAGCAGACTGGGACAAGTCTCTGGAAACACCATATATTTT. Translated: CASRLGQVSGNTIYF.

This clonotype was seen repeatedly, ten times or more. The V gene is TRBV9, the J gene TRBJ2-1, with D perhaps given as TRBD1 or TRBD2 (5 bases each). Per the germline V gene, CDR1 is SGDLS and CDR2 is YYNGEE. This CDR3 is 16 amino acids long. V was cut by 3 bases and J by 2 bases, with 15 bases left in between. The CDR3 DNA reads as TGTGCCAGCAGCGCGCGACCTCAGGGAGCCTACAATGAGCAGTTCTTC. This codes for CASSARPQGAYNEQFF.

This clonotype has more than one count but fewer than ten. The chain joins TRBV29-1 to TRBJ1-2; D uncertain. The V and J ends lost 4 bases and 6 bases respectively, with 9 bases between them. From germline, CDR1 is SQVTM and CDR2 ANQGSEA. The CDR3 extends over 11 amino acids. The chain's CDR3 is CSVVAGHGYTF. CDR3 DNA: TGCAGCGTTGTGGCCGGCCATGGCTACACCTTC.

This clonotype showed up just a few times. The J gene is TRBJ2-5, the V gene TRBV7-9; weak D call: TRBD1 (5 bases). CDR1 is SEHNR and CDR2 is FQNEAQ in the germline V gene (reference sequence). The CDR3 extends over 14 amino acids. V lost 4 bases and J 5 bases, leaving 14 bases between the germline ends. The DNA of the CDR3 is TGTGCCAGCAGCTCTCTTCGGAAGGGGGAGACCCAGTACTTC. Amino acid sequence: CASSSLRKGETQYF.

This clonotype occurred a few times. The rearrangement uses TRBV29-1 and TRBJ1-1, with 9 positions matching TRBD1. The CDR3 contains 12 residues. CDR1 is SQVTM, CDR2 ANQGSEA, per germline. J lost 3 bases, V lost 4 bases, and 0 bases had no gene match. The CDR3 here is CSVGQGDTEAFF. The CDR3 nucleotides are TGCAGCGTTGGACAGGGGGACACTGAAGCTTTCTTT. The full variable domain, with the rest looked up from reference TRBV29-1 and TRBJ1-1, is SAVISQKPSRDICQRGTSLTIQCQVDSQVTMMFWYRQQPGQSLTLIATANQGSEATYESGFVIDKFPISRPNLTFSTLTVSNMSPEDSSIYLCSVGQGDTEAFFGQGTRLTVV.

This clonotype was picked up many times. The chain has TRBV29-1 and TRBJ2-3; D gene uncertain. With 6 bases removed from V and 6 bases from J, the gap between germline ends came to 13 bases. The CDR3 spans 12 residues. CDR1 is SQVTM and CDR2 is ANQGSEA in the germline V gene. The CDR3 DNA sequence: TGCAGCGTCGCCCTAGAATCCGATACGCAGTATTTT. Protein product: CSVALESDTQYF.

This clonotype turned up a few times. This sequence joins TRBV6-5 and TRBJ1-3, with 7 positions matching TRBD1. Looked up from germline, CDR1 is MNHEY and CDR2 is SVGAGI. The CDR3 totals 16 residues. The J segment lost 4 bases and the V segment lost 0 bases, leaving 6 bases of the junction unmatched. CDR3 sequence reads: CASSYSIAGGGNTIYF. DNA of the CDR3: TGTGCCAGCAGTTACTCGATTGCAGGGGGAGGAAACACCATATATTTT.